The 16 T cell receptor beta chains below all came from one sample that was sequenced in a study of monozygotic twins with inflammatory bowel disease. From its re-call of the 5' RACE reads, TCRdb lists each CDR3 protein once, without DNA. This repertoire includes roughly 320,000 distinct CDR3 sequences. Sequenced material: blood. The receptors originated from a human donor with ulcerative colitis or Crohn's disease, or a healthy co-twin of an affected twin (not recorded which).

This sequence joins TRBV15 and TRBJ1-5; TCRdb proposes TRBD1, but this gene call is untestable without DNA. The germline V gene encodes CDR1 LNHNV and CDR2 YYDKDF (reference sequence). This CDR3 region has 16 residues. This CDR3 reads CATSRGLGQDHQPQHF.

The chain joins TRBV7-2 to TRBJ2-2; TCRdb's D gene call, TRBD1, goes unchecked for lack of DNA. Germline V gene sequence: CDR1 SGHTA, CDR2 FQGNSA. The CDR3 totals 16 residues. The CDR3 region is CASSLVPGTNTGELFF. The full variable domain, its missing parts supplied by reference TRBV7-2 and TRBJ2-2, is GAGVSQSPSNKVTEKGKDVELRCDPISGHTALYWYRQSLGQGLEFLIYFQGNSAPDKSGLPSDRFSAERTGGSVSTLTIQRTQQEDSAVYLCASSLVPGTNTGELFFGEGSRLTVL.

The rearrangement uses TRBV7-9 and TRBJ2-3. This CDR3 has 16 residues. Germline CDR1 SEHNR, CDR2 FQNEAQ (reference sequence). The CDR3: CASSQSGRKSTDTQYF.

The chain couples TRBV15 to TRBJ2-7; checking the TCRdb D call of TRBD1 is not possible without DNA. From germline, CDR1 is LNHNV and CDR2 YYDKDF (reference sequence). The CDR3 has 15 amino acids. The CDR3: CATSRLGGGSYEQYF.

The chain employs TRBV2 and TRBJ2-1; TCRdb's D gene call, TRBD1, goes unchecked for lack of DNA. CDR1 is SNHLY and CDR2 is FYNNEI in the germline V gene. The CDR3 runs to 14 residues. The CDR3 reads CARGHKTTYNEQFF.

The V and J genes are TRBV7-2 and TRBJ1-1; TCRdb outputs TRBD1, but without DNA this stays unchecked. The V gene's germline CDR1 is SGHTA and CDR2 FQGNSA. The CDR3 consists of 16 residues. CDR3 protein: CASSLKLGQGFGEAFF.

The chain uses TRBV7-2 and TRBJ1-1. The CDR3 has 15 residues. CDR1 is SGHTA and CDR2 is FQGNSA in the germline V gene. The CDR3 spells CASSLEQGRRTEAFF.

The chain joins TRBV24-1 to TRBJ2-2; no DNA is available, so the TRBD1 call from TCRdb remains unchecked. The germline gives CDR1 KGHDR, CDR2 SFDVKD. The CDR3 is 16 amino acids. The CDR3 is CATSDPGTVVGGELFF.

J is TRBJ1-5 and V is TRBV18; with no DNA, the TCRdb D assignment of TRBD1 cannot be verified. In germline, CDR1 is KGHSH, CDR2 LQKENI. The CDR3 totals 16 residues. Here the CDR3 reads CASSPRPGDSNQPQHF.

This chain uses TRBV7-2 with TRBJ1-6; with no DNA, the TCRdb D assignment of TRBD1 cannot be verified. CDR3 length: 14 amino acids. CDR1 is SGHTA and CDR2 is FQGNSA in the germline V gene. CDR3 in amino acids: CASSFLTENSPLHF.

V is TRBV20-1 and J is TRBJ2-1; the D call of TRBD1 rests on TCRdb alone, since no DNA is present to check it. Germline lookup yields CDR1 DFQATT and CDR2 SNEGSKA (reference sequence). CDR3 length: 14 residues. The CDR3 sequence is CSAHAGAAYNEQFF.

The chain combines TRBV7-2 with TRBJ2-7. Germline CDR1 SGHTA, CDR2 FQGNSA. CDR3 size: 14 residues. The CDR3 loop reads CASSLALGIYEQYF.

This chain links TRBV6-2 or TRBV6-3 with TRBJ2-7; the D call from TCRdb, TRBD1, cannot be confirmed without DNA. The CDR3 runs 15 residues. Per the germline V gene, CDR1 is MNHEY and CDR2 is SVGEGT. CDR3 sequence: CASRTTGTGNFEQYF.

This rearrangement joins TRBV28 to TRBJ2-1; TCRdb's D gene call, TRBD1, goes unchecked for lack of DNA. Germline V lookup: CDR1 MDHEN, CDR2 SYDVKM. The CDR3 sequence is 16 residues long. The CDR3 is CASKAGQGLPYNEQFF.

This chain connects TRBV7-9 to TRBJ2-5; TCRdb returns TRBD1, unconfirmable since there is no DNA. Germline V gene data show CDR1 as SEHNR and CDR2 as FQNEAQ (reference sequence). There are 14 residues in the CDR3. The CDR3 sequence is CASRKDRGRETQYF.

The chain carries TRBV5-1 and TRBJ1-2; the D call of TRBD1 rests on TCRdb alone, since no DNA is present to check it. The CDR3 is 14 residues long. Germline V gives CDR1 SGHRS, CDR2 YFSETQ. The CDR3 here is CASSGTEVNYGYTF.